A single T cell receptor beta chain is shown here with its context. Its recognized antigen is unknown. No base qualities exist here, and no much larger clone lies one base off it. Distinct nucleotide sequences in the sample also encode this CDR3. Whole blood was collected in K2EDTA tubes by collaborating institutions according to the institutions' own protocols. For TCRbeta analysis, collaborators shipped samples in one of three forms: frozen whole blood, isolated PBMCs, or DNA extracted from either of those sample types. The sample belongs to a study of blood T cell repertoires in COVID-19 (dated by TCRdb to 2020 to 2022). About the investigation overall: Collaborator samples came from the United States, Italy and Spain and covered acute and convalescent phases of COVID-19. Where HLA class I and class II types were available, the types were taken from metadata supplied by the sample provider, not from assay-based typing. The repertoires were released in a freely available public database meant as a resource for research on the immune response to SARS-CoV-2. The dataset comprised deeply sampled blood TCRbeta repertoires from subjects exposed to, actively infected with, or recovered from COVID-19. The sample metadata nearly always contained a de-identified subject ID, COVID-19 status, age in years and sex. The material from the prospective study consisted of cDNA or gDNA derived from T cells, B-cell-depleted T cells, or PBMCs. The samples were drawn from two sources: the first 160 participants of the ongoing ImmuneRACE study, and fewer than 1,500 subjects contributed by 6 global collaborators. General study outcomes and caveats: Clinical and demographic metadata were provided uncurated, with the amount varying by source and participant.

The immunoSEQ Assay, a bias-controlled multiplex PCR, was used to amplify TCRbeta CDR3 regions from genomic DNA. Concerning the study's data processing: Within the assay, amplification of reference gene primers was used to estimate how many nucleated cells each sample contained. To quantify the absolute abundance of each unique TCRbeta CDR3 rearrangement, sequence reads were collapsed and filtered. For each sample, productive Simpson clonality was calculated by taking the square root of Simpson's diversity index across productive rearrangements. TCRdb obtained this table from immuneACCESS and retained in-frame rearrangements with V and J assigned. These tables miss some clones; where compared with another copy, unresolved V genes account for less than half of the shortfall, and the remainder is unexplained. V and J calls and clone size are those listed in that table; D and trimming were worked out from the DNA. This sample has about 230,000 clones in its table, and 83% of those were observed once. About 7.4% of the sample is taken by the ten largest.

Sequencing was performed on peripheral blood. The sequence derives from a woman aged 50 to 60 with acute or convalescent COVID-19.

CDR3 loop: CASSLGQGASPLHF. The sequenced DNA is TGCGCCAGCAGCTTGGGACAGGGGGCTTCACCCCTCCACTTT. The rearrangement combines TRBV5-1 with TRBJ1-6; 10 junctional bases match TRBD1. Looking up the germline V gene yields CDR1 SGHRS and CDR2 YFSETQ. V is cut back by 0 bases and J by 9 bases, with 0 bases in the junction unmatched. From its cysteine to its phenylalanine, the CDR3 spans 14 amino acids. Kept here is only the CDR3 DNA, which spans 42 bases and is read in frame from base 1.